What follows are 20 T cell receptor beta chains derived from one specimen sequenced in a study of CD8+ T cells in alopecia areata. cDNA prepared by RNA extraction and subsequent reverse transcription served as the template for sequencing. Here immunoSEQ multiplex PCR was the method, and the copy in TCRdb shows in-frame clones only, minus some. Of 100,000 to 150,000 clones listed, more than 30% are singletons. Sequences were obtained from CD4+ T cells sorted from blood. Receptors originate from a human donor with alopecia areata.

This clone turned up a few times. The gene calls are TRBV20-1 and TRBJ2-7; weak D call: TRBD2 (6 bases). Germline V gene lookup returns CDR1 DFQATT and CDR2 SNEGSKA (reference sequence). The V end was cut by 6 bases, the J end by 8 bases, with 14 bases between. The CDR3 is 11 amino acids. CDR3 protein: CSAARRAQQYF. For the CDR3, the DNA is TGCAGTGCAGCAAGGAGGGCCCAGCAGTACTTC.

Comment on this clone: This CDR3 is also generated by other DNA sequences in the sample. The chain carries TRBV5-1 and TRBJ2-1, with D possibly being TRBD2 (7 bases). V lost 3 bases to trimming and J lost 2 bases, with 9 bases between them. The germline gives CDR1 SGHRS, CDR2 YFSETQ. CDR3 length: 14 residues. In DNA, the CDR3 is TGCGCCAGCAGCTCGGGGGGCCCCTACAATGAGCAGTTCTTC. Translating gives CASSSGGPYNEQFF.

This clone was seen a handful of times. The DNA for the CDR3 is TGTGCCAGCAGCCCCGCCCGAAATGAGCAGTTCTTC. It encodes CASSPARNEQFF. V usage is TRBV7-9 and J usage is TRBJ2-1; unclear D gene. The CDR3 runs to 12 residues. Trimming stripped 5 bases from V and 7 bases from J, with 9 bases between. Germline CDR1 is SEHNR and CDR2 is FQNEAQ (reference sequence).

This clone turned up a few times. The V and J genes are TRBV19 and TRBJ2-1; D is undetermined. Germline values: CDR1 LNHDA, CDR2 SQIVND (reference sequence). The CDR3 runs to 9 residues. The ends were cut back, 9 bases at V and 6 bases at J, with 3 bases in the middle. The CDR3 loop is CASPNEQFF. The CDR3, as DNA: TGTGCCAGCCCCAATGAGCAGTTCTTC.

This clone was seen a few times. The CDR3 DNA is TGCGCCAGCAGCCCGCGGGGACAGGGGGCGAGTGAGCAGTACTTC. It is translated as CASSPRGQGASEQYF. The chain joins TRBV5-1 to TRBJ2-7, with 12 bases that match TRBD1. The ends lost 4 bases at V and 7 bases at J; junction bases unmatched: 9. This CDR3 has 15 amino acids. CDR1 is SGHRS, CDR2 YFSETQ, per germline.

Remarks on this clone: Other DNA sequences in this specimen translate into the identical CDR3. The chain carries TRBV7-3 and TRBJ2-2; no firm D call. V shed 2 bases and J shed 2 bases, with 6 bases lying between them. The CDR3 is 14 residues long. CDR1 is SGHTA and CDR2 is FQGTGA in the germline V gene. CDR3 nucleotides: TGTGCCAGCAGCTTAGGTTCAAACACCGGGGAGCTGTTTTTT. Protein sequence: CASSLGSNTGELFF.

In this sample, this clone turned up a few times. The chain has TRBV23-1 and TRBJ2-1; D might be TRBD2 (5 bases). TRBV23-1 is an ORF, and what it does is uncertain. Deletions cut 6 bases from V and 4 bases from J, with 13 bases between. The CDR3 is 14 residues long. CDR3 nucleotide sequence: TGCGCCAGCAGCCCCGGGATCGCTTACAATGAGCAGTTCTTC. This translates into CASSPGIAYNEQFF.

V gene TRBV14 combines with J gene TRBJ2-7, with TRBD2 matching 7 bases. V shed 4 bases and J 5 bases; nucleotides not matched to a gene: 11. CDR1 is SGHDN, CDR2 FVKESK, per germline. CDR3 size: 15 residues. In nucleotides, the CDR3 is TGTGCCAGCAGCCCCGGGGGAGGGTTGGTCGACGAGCAGTACTTC. Residues: CASSPGGGLVDEQYF.

This clone showed up just once. The chain links TRBV30 to TRBJ1-3, with D tentatively TRBD1 (6 bases). Germline CDR1 and CDR2: GTSNPN and SVGIG (reference sequence). This CDR3 spans 16 amino acids. V was cut by 4 bases and J by 0 bases, with 16 bases left in between. The CDR3 DNA follows: TGTGCCTGGAAAGGAGCAGGGGCGAGCTCTGGAAACACCATATATTTT. This codes for CAWKGAGASSGNTIYF.

This clone was counted once. V gene TRBV27 combines with J gene TRBJ1-6; D call uncertain. The germline V gene encodes CDR1 MNHEY and CDR2 SMNVEV (reference sequence). V lost 5 bases and J lost 5, with 4 bases in between. The length of the CDR3 is 12 residues. The CDR3 DNA sequence: TGTGCCAGCAGTCTCCATAATTCACCCCTCCACTTT. It encodes CASSLHNSPLHF.

The rearrangement joins TRBV7-3 to TRBJ1-6; D unclear. With 1 base removed from V and 10 bases from J, the gap between germline ends came to 8 bases. The CDR3 contains 13 residues. Looked up from germline, CDR1 is SGHTA and CDR2 is FQGTGA. CDR3 bases: TGTGCCAGCAGCTTAAATAAACAATCACCCCTCCACTTT. Amino acid sequence: CASSLNKQSPLHF.

The count of this clone is one. This sequence joins TRBV29-1 and TRBJ1-5; 8 positions agree with TRBD1. This CDR3 spans 12 amino acids. CDR1 is SQVTM and CDR2 is ANQGSEA in the germline V gene. V dropped 7 bases and J dropped 4; count of bases not matched to a gene: 3. CDR3 DNA: TGCAGCGCAGGGGGCCTAAATCAGCCCCAGCATTTT. Translation: CSAGGLNQPQHF.

This clone appeared many times. The V call is TRBV7-3, the J call TRBJ2-4; weak D call: TRBD2 (5 bases). Trimming removed 2 bases at V and 8 bases at J, with 10 bases between. CDR3 length: 13 residues. The germline V gene encodes CDR1 SGHTA and CDR2 FQGTGA. The CDR3 DNA follows: TGTGCCAGCAGCTTAGGTCTGGAGGACATTCAGTACTTC. It encodes CASSLGLEDIQYF.

This clone has a handful of counts. The genes are TRBV29-1 and TRBJ2-7, with D possibly being TRBD1 or TRBD2 (5 bases each). This CDR3 is 14 amino acids long. Germline CDR1 is SQVTM and CDR2 is ANQGSEA. Deletions cut 6 bases from V and 0 bases from J, with 15 bases between. CDR3 coding DNA: TGCAGCGTAGCGGACATTTGGGGCTCCTACGAGCAGTACTTC. Protein product: CSVADIWGSYEQYF.

J is TRBJ2-7 and V is TRBV29-1; D call uncertain. The V gene's germline CDR1 is SQVTM and CDR2 ANQGSEA. V shed 6 bases and J shed 6 bases, with 12 bases lying between them. This CDR3 spans 11 amino acids. The CDR3 here is CSVARESEQYF. CDR3 nucleotide sequence: TGCAGCGTGGCTAGAGAGAGCGAGCAGTACTTC.

Here the CDR3 DNA reads TGTGCCAGCAGTTCCGGAGACAGGGCCGAGTACTTC. This gives the protein CASSSGDRAEYF. The chain has TRBV28 and TRBJ2-7; 7 nucleotides align to TRBD1. After removal of 4 bases from V and 11 bases from J, the junction contained 8 bases not matched to a gene. CDR3 length: 12 amino acids. Germline CDR1 MDHEN, CDR2 SYDVKM.

This rearrangement joins TRBV29-1 to TRBJ2-1, with TRBD1 matching 8 bases. The CDR3 has 17 residues. The V gene's germline CDR1 is SQVTM and CDR2 ANQGSEA. V shed 4 bases and J 2 bases; nucleotides not matched to a gene: 13. The CDR3 sequence is CSVAGTLRGQAYNEQFF. DNA of the CDR3: TGCAGCGTTGCGGGGACACTACGGGGACAGGCCTACAATGAGCAGTTCTTC.

This clone was observed a handful of times. The chain is built from TRBV29-1 and TRBJ1-5; D remains ambiguous. The CDR3 is 13 amino acids. CDR1 and CDR2 from the germline V gene are SQVTM and ANQGSEA. The ends were cut back, 7 bases at V and 0 bases at J, with 10 bases in the middle. The CDR3 loop is CSALIDSNQPQHF. Here the CDR3 DNA reads TGCAGCGCCTTGATTGATAGCAATCAGCCCCAGCATTTT.

The CDR3 sequence is CASSPGPRNYGYTF. CDR3 DNA: TGTGCCAGCTCACCAGGGCCAAGAAACTATGGCTACACCTTC. The chain has TRBV18 and TRBJ1-2; no reliable D call. Trimming took 2 bases from V and 2 from J, leaving 9 bases between them. Germline CDR1 reads KGHSH; CDR2 reads LQKENI. The CDR3 totals 14 residues.

V usage is TRBV4-1 and J usage is TRBJ2-3; the D is unclear. The CDR3 totals 16 residues. With 3 bases removed from V and 0 bases from J, the gap between germline ends came to 13 bases. From germline, CDR1 is MGHRA and CDR2 YSYEKL. The CDR3 nucleotides read TGCGCCAGCAGCCATTATAAGGGCCTGAGCACAGATACGCAGTATTTT. It is translated as CASSHYKGLSTDTQYF.